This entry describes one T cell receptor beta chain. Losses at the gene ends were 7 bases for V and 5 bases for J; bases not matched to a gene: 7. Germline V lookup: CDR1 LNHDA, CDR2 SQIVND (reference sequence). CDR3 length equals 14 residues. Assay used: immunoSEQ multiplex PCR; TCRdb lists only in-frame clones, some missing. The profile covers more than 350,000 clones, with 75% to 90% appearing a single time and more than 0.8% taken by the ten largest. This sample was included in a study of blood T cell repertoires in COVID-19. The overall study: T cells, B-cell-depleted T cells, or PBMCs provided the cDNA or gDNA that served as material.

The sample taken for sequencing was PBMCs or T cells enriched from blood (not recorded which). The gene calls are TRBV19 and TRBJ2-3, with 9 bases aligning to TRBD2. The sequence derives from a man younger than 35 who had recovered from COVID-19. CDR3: CASKGGRAVDTQYF. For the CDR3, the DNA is TGTGCCAGTAAAGGCGGGAGGGCCGTAGATACGCAGTATTTT.